The 6 T cell receptor beta chains below were found in one sample sequenced in a study of T cells in women clearing cervical HPV infection. This table comes from immunoSEQ multiplex PCR, and its TCRdb copy is limited to in-frame clones, with some not included. Its table records over 20,000 clones. The sequenced material came from blood buffy coat. The receptor source for this set is a woman between 18 and 69 years old with a cervical HPV16 infection that either progressed to CIN3+ or cleared (not recorded which).

To note about this clone: The read gets to within 3 residues of the CDR3 end, and the germline J gene fills in the rest. The chain links TRBV18 to TRBJ2-1, with D possibly TRBD2 on 5 matching bases. This CDR3 has 13 amino acids. Germline-derived CDR1 and CDR2 are KGHSH and LQKENI. Deletions cut 6 bases from V and 5 bases from J, with 11 bases between. The CDR3 DNA, read in part, is TGTGCCAGCTCCCCCCCGGGGAACAATGAG. As protein: CASSPPGNNE. The entire CDR3 sequence reads CASSPPGNNEQFF.

Concerning this clone: With the read ending 3 residues before the CDR3 end, the germline J gene is used to fill in that end. The V gene is TRBV5-5, the J gene TRBJ1-5; 9 bases line up with TRBD1. The V segment lost 4 bases and the J segment 6 bases; nucleotides outside the gene matches: 5. Looked up from germline, CDR1 is SGHKS and CDR2 is YYEKEE (reference sequence). The CDR3 is 14 residues long. Incomplete CDR3 DNA: TGTGCCAGCAGCCTACAGGGGGCGGGTCAGCCC. Amino acid sequence: CASSLQGAGQP. The full CDR3 sequence reads CASSLQGAGQPQHF.

In regard to this clone: The CDR3 end is not reached by the read, which stops 3 residues before it; the germline J gene fills it in. The rearrangement joins TRBV7-2 to TRBJ2-3; 7 bases match TRBD1. The length of the CDR3 is 17 residues. The V gene's germline CDR1 is SGHTA and CDR2 FQGNSA. The CDR3 spells CASSLAPGQKSNQPQYF. The CDR3 bases that were read are TGTGCCAGCAGCTTAGCCCCGGGACAGAAAAGCAATCAGCCG. The whole variable domain, remainder taken from reference TRBV7-2 and TRBJ2-3, is GAGVSQSPSNKVTEKGKDVELRCDPISGHTALYWYRQSLGQGLEFLIYFQGNSAPDKSGLPSDRFSAERTGGSVSTLTIQRTQQEDSAVYLCASSLAPGQKSNQPQYFGPGTRLTVL.

With regard to this clone: The CDR3 end is not reached by the read, which stops 3 residues before it; the germline J gene fills it in. V is TRBV20-1 and J is TRBJ2-4, with 8 bases matching TRBD2. V shed 3 bases and J 4 bases; nucleotides not matched to a gene: 11. Germline-derived CDR1 and CDR2 are DFQATT and SNEGSKA (reference sequence). The CDR3 is 16 amino acids. The CDR3: CSASTAGRGAKNIQYF. CDR3 DNA (partial): TGCAGTGCTAGTACGGCTGGGCGGGGGGCGAAAAACATT.

Turning to this clone: The sequence runs out 3 residues before the end of the CDR3; the remainder is reconstructed from the germline J gene. The genes are TRBV20-1 and TRBJ2-7; 12 bases align to TRBD2. Germline loops: CDR1 DFQATT, CDR2 SNEGSKA (reference sequence). This CDR3 region has 14 residues. The V and J ends lost 6 bases and 1 base, in that order; junction bases with no gene match: 4. CDR3 loop: CSARLAGVSYEQYF. Incomplete CDR3 DNA: TGCAGTGCAAGACTAGCGGGGGTATCCTACGAG.

For this clone: The DNA ends 3 residues before the CDR3 does, and the rest of the CDR3 is filled in from the germline J gene. V usage is TRBV19 and J usage is TRBJ1-2; a weak D match, TRBD1 (5 bases). Germline V lookup: CDR1 LNHDA, CDR2 SQIVND (reference sequence). The CDR3 loop spans 13 amino acids. The part of the CDR3 DNA that was read is TGTGCCAGTAGTATAAGGGGCCGCTACGAC. It translates to CASSIRGRYD. The whole CDR3 region reads CASSIRGRYDYTF.